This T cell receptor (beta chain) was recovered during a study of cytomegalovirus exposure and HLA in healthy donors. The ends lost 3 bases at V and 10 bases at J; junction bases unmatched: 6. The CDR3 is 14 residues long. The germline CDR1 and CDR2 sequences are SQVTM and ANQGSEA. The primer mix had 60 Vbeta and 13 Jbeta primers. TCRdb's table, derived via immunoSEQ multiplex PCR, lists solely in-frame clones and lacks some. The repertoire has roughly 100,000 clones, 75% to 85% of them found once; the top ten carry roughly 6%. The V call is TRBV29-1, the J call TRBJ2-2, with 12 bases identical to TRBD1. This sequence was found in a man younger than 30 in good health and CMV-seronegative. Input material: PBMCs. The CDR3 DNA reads TGCAGCGTTGACCTGGGACAGGGGGCCATGGAGCTGTTTTTT. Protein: CSVDLGQGAMELFF.